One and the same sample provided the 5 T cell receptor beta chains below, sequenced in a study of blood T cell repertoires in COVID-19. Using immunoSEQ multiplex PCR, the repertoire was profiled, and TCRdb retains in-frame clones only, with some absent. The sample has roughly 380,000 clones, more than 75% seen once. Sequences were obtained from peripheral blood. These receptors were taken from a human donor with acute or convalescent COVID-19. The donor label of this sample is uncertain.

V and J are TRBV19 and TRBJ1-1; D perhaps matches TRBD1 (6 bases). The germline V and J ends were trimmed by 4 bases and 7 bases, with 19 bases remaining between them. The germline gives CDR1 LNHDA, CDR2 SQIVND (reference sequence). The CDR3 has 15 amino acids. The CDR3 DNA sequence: TGTGCCAGTAGTAAACCTAGGACAGCGCGGCGTGAAGCTTTCTTT. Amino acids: CASSKPRTARREAFF.

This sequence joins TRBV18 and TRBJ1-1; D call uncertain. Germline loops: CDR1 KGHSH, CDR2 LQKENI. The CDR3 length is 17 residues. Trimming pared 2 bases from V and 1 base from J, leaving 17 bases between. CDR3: CASSPFGSASRNTEAFF. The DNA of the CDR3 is TGTGCCAGCTCACCATTCGGAAGCGCCTCGCGGAACACTGAAGCTTTCTTT.

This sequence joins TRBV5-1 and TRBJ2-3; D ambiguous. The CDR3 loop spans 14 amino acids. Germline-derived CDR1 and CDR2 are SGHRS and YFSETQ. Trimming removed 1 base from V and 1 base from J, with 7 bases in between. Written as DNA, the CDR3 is TGCGCCAGCAGCTTGAGTGTAGGCACAGATACGCAGTATTTT. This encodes CASSLSVGTDTQYF.

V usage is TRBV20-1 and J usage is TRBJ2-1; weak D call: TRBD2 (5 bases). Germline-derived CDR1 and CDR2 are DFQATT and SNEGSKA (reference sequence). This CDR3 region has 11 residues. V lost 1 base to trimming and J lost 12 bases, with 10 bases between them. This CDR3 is CSARGPAGQFF. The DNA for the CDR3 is TGCAGTGCTAGAGGGCCGGCGGGGCAGTTCTTC.

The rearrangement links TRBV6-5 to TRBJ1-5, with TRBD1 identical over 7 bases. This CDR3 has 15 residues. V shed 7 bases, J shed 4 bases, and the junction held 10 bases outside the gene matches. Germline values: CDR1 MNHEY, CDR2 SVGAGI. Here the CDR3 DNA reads TGTGCCAGCAAGGGACAGACGCAGGCGAATCAGCCCCAGCATTTT. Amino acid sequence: CASKGQTQANQPQHF.